Listed here is a single T cell receptor (beta chain). Unmatched junction bases numbered 8, after V lost 6 bases and J lost 6 bases. The V gene's germline CDR1 is SQVTM and CDR2 ANQGSEA. This CDR3 is 14 amino acids long. This entry belongs to a study of T cell changes during pregnancy in multiple sclerosis. Method: immunoSEQ multiplex PCR; TCRdb's copy keeps in-frame clones and lacks some. This table has roughly 51,000 clones, 85% to 95% appearing once. The V and J genes are TRBV29-1 and TRBJ2-1; 10 positions agree with TRBD2. The specimen was CD8+ T cells from peripheral blood mononuclear cells, collected before pregnancy. This TCR was sampled from a female donor with multiple sclerosis, enrolled in a pregnancy study. CDR3 coding DNA: TGCAGCGTGGAAAGCGGGGGGGTGGGCAATGAGCAGTTCTTC. Translation gives CSVESGGVGNEQFF.